The 13 T cell receptor beta chains below come from one sample, sequenced in a study of blood T cells in healthy people across ages (dated by TCRdb to 2013 to 2016). The library was generated by 5' RACE. TCRdb shows the sequencer as Illumina HiSeq 2500. A second PCR of roughly 7 to 11 cycles was performed with a sample-barcoded 5' primer and a J-beta primer mix. Through fastp at Q25 and MiXCR, TCRdb rebuilt clones from the public reads, retaining in-frame beta chains. Merged by CDR3 protein, the rows form single entries marked with the most common genes and DNA. The sample has hundreds of thousands of distinct CDR3 sequences on record, more than 40% of them singletons. Of the sample, under 35% falls within the top ten clones. Sequenced material: blood. The receptors come from an older woman in good health.

This clonotype was seen a handful of times. This rearrangement joins TRBV4-1 to TRBJ2-4; TRBD2 agrees at 14 bases. CDR1 is MGHRA and CDR2 is YSYEKL in the germline V gene. The V and J ends lost 4 bases and 9 bases, in that order; junction bases with no gene match: 5. This CDR3 is built from 15 residues. CDR3 in amino acids: CASSRGTSGRGIQYF. Here the CDR3 DNA reads TGCGCCAGCAGCCGAGGGACTAGCGGGAGAGGCATTCAGTACTTC.

The V and J genes are TRBV18 and TRBJ1-1; no firm D call. CDR1 is KGHSH, CDR2 LQKENI, per germline. V was clipped by 3 bases and J by 6 bases, with 14 bases between them. This CDR3 is 14 amino acids long. This CDR3 reads CASSPGSIRPEAFF. Here the CDR3 DNA reads TGTGCCAGCTCACCGGGATCGATCCGGCCTGAAGCTTTCTTT.

The chain joins TRBV4-1 to TRBJ2-1; TRBD2 matches at 13 bases. Per the germline V gene, CDR1 is MGHRA and CDR2 is YSYEKL. The J segment lost 10 bases and the V segment lost 2 bases, leaving 11 bases of the junction unmatched. CDR3 size: 17 residues. The CDR3 loop reads CASSQYDWGLAGREQFF. Written as DNA, the CDR3 is TGCGCCAGCAGCCAATACGATTGGGGACTAGCGGGACGAGAGCAGTTCTTC.

This chain joins TRBV5-5 and TRBJ2-1; 7 positions agree with TRBD2. The J call may be wrong; the DNA end is better matched by TRBJ2-7. In germline, CDR1 is SGHKS, CDR2 YYEKEE (reference sequence). The CDR3 contains 17 residues. As DNA, the CDR3 is TGTGCCAGCAGCTTGTTGTTAGGCGGGAGTACCTACAATGAGCAGTACTTC. Translated, it gives CASSLLLGGSTYNEQYF.

This clonotype was seen more than once but under ten times. The chain joins TRBV7-9 to TRBJ2-1, with TRBD2 matching 7 bases. The V and J ends lost 3 bases and 0 bases, in that order; junction bases with no gene match: 11. Germline V lookup: CDR1 SEHNR, CDR2 FQNEAQ (reference sequence). This CDR3 has 18 residues. DNA of the CDR3: TGTGCCAGCAGCTTTACACCGGGACTACAGAGCTCCTACAATGAGCAGTTCTTC. This gives the protein CASSFTPGLQSSYNEQFF.

With respect to this clonotype: Germline is not matched at one junction end, which may reflect a read error. This chain joins TRBV20-1 and TRBJ2-1, with 8 positions matching TRBD2. The CDR3 consists of 15 residues. Germline values: CDR1 DFQATT, CDR2 SNEGSKA (reference sequence). CDR3 sequence (DNA): TGCAGAGCTAGAGATGGGGGAGCGGGAGTCCATAAGCAGTTCTTC. Its protein product is CRARDGGAGVHKQFF.

The chain has TRBV7-3 and TRBJ2-5, with D possibly being TRBD1 (6 bases). The CDR3 runs to 15 residues. V shed 4 bases and J shed 0 bases, with 12 bases lying between them. Per germline, CDR1 SGHTA and CDR2 FQGTGA. CDR3 DNA: TGTGCCAGCAGCTCCCGGACAGAATACCAAGAGACCCAGTACTTC. Encoded protein: CASSSRTEYQETQYF.

This clonotype was detected only a few times. The chain is built from TRBV20-1 and TRBJ2-1; D gene unclear. This CDR3 has 11 residues. The V end was cut by 0 bases, the J end by 7 bases, with 4 bases between. The germline V gene has CDR1 DFQATT and CDR2 SNEGSKA (reference sequence). The CDR3 DNA follows: TGCAGTGCTAGAGATGGAAATGAGCAGTTCTTC. Residues: CSARDGNEQFF.

This clonotype was detected only once. This chain's CDR3 is CASSYRTSGSIGKNIQYF. CDR3 sequence (DNA): TGTGCCAGCAGCTATCGGACTAGCGGGAGTATCGGGAAAAACATTCAGTACTTC. V and J are TRBV7-2 and TRBJ2-4, with TRBD2 matching over 13 bases. V trimming: 4 bases; J trimming: 4 bases; junction bases outside the gene matches: 10. Per germline, CDR1 SGHTA and CDR2 FQGNSA. The CDR3 runs to 18 residues.

The V and J genes are TRBV5-1 and TRBJ2-3; tentatively, D is TRBD1 (6 bases). Trimming took off 4 bases at V and 0 bases at J, with 9 bases between the two ends. The germline V gene encodes CDR1 SGHRS and CDR2 YFSETQ. The CDR3 loop spans 14 amino acids. CDR3 loop: CASSQGQSTDTQYF. CDR3 sequence (DNA): TGCGCCAGCAGCCAGGGACAAAGCACAGATACGCAGTATTTT.

V is TRBV28 and J is TRBJ2-6, with D possibly TRBD2 on 5 matching bases. Looked up from germline, CDR1 is MDHEN and CDR2 is SYDVKM. V lost 7 bases to trimming and J lost 2 bases, with 12 bases between them. This CDR3 spans 15 amino acids. CDR3: CASNRPGAGANVLTF. CDR3 coding DNA: TGTGCCAGCAACCGGCCCGGGGCTGGGGCCAACGTCCTGACTTTC. Filled out from reference TRBV28 and TRBJ2-6, the complete variable domain reads DVKVTQSSRYLVKRTGEKVFLECVQDMDHENMFWYRQDPGLGLRLIYFSYDVKMKEKGDIPEGYSVSREKKERFSLILESASTNQTSMYLCASNRPGAGANVLTFGAGSRLTVL.

The CDR3 sequence: CASSFSVQETQYF. In DNA form, the CDR3 reads TGTGCCAGCAGCTTCTCAGTACAAGAGACCCAGTACTTC. This sequence joins TRBV11-2 and TRBJ2-5; no definite D call. Trimming pared 3 bases from V and 2 bases from J, leaving 7 bases between. The CDR3 covers 13 residues. Germline V gives CDR1 SGHAT, CDR2 FQNNGV. Filled out from reference TRBV11-2 and TRBJ2-5, the complete variable domain reads EAGVAQSPRYKIIEKRQSVAFWCNPISGHATLYWYQQILGQGPKLLIQFQNNGVVDDSQLPKDRFSAERLKGVDSTLKIQPAKLEDSAVYLCASSFSVQETQYFGPGTRLLVL.

This clonotype was recorded a few times. This chain links TRBV20-1 with TRBJ1-2; tentative D call: TRBD1 (5 bases). Germline CDR1 reads DFQATT; CDR2 reads SNEGSKA (reference sequence). The V end was cut by 8 bases, the J end by 1 base, with 14 bases between. CDR3 length equals 13 residues. The CDR3 region has the DNA TGCAGTACCGACAGCCCCATTAACTATGGCTACACCTTC. The encoded protein is CSTDSPINYGYTF.